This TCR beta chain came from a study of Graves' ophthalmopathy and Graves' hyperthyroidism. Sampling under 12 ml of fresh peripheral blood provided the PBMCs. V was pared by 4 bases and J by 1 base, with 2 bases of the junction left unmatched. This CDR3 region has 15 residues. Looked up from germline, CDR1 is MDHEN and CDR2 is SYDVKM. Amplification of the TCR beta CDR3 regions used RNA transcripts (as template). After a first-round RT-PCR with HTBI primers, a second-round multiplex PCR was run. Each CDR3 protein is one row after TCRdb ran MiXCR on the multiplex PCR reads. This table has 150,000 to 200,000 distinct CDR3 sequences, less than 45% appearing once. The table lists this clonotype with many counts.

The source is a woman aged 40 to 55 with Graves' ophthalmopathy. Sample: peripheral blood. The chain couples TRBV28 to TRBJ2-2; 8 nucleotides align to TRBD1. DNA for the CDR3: TGTGCCAGCAGTTCTGGACAGGGGAACACCGGGGAGCTGTTTTTT. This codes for CASSSGQGNTGELFF. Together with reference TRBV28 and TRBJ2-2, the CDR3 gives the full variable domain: DVKVTQSSRYLVKRTGEKVFLECVQDMDHENMFWYRQDPGLGLRLIYFSYDVKMKEKGDIPEGYSVSREKKERFSLILESASTNQTSMYLCASSSGQGNTGELFFGEGSRLTVL.